The TCR beta chain under discussion was sequenced for a study of T-cell memory formation after mild COVID-19 (dated by TCRdb to about 2021). With respect to the entire study: TCR sequence clusters from the two donors were found to be largely donor specific. In a couple of donors, T-cell clones that expanded and contracted after mild COVID-19 were tracked by sequencing TCRalpha and TCRbeta repertoires over time. The cohort comprised two young, previously healthy adult volunteers, one female and one male.

Sequencer: Illumina NovaSeq 6000. Using 5'RACE with constant-segment primers, TCRalpha and TCRbeta cDNA libraries were constructed, with sample barcodes and unique molecular identifiers added in the process. Trizol reagent was used to extract RNA from every sample. Amplification of the libraries took two PCR steps, and the second step added a second sample barcode plus Illumina TruSeq adapters. The libraries were sequenced on an Illumina NovaSeq using 2 x 150 bp paired-end reads. In the source study's methods: With migec v1.2.7, reads were demultiplexed and then collapsed into UMI-guided consensus sequences. Using mixcr v2.1.11, UMI consensuses were aligned to TRA and TRB V and J templates and then assembled into clonotypes. Expanded or contracted clonotypes were those called significant by both edgeR and NoisET, with noise models trained on biological replicates. For edgeR calls, the thresholds were a false discovery rate-adjusted p below 0.01 and a log2 fold-change of 1. PCA with hierarchical clustering of max-normalized trajectories of the 1000 most abundant clonotypes was used as exploratory dynamics analysis. The CD4 or CD8 phenotype of responding clones was assigned using the separately sequenced CD4+ and CD8+ repertoires. In TCRdb, the public reads were trimmed at Q25 with fastp and aligned with MiXCR, with productive beta chains retained. Rows merge per CDR3 protein into single entries with the most common DNA and genes. These V and J calls originate from TCRdb's pipeline instead of the authors' own analysis. The sample table shows hundreds of thousands of distinct CDR3 sequences, and about 24% are seen once. The ten largest clones take up 8.8% of the sample.

Ficoll-Paque density gradient centrifugation was used to isolate PBMCs. The investigation overall reported the following: Only a couple of mild cases were covered in the study, and larger cohorts including severe cases with pre-infection samples were considered necessary. Some responding clones were detected in pre-infection memory, which suggested that pre-existing cross-reactive memory T cells had joined the SARS-CoV-2 response. SARS-CoV-2 specificity of the second-wave clones peaking on day 37 was not confirmed. Clones that contracted from day 15 to 85 showed balanced CD4/CD8 phenotypes, whereas a second wave of clones that expanded from day 15 to 37 leaned towards CD4+. Contracting CD4+ clones were located mainly in the CM and EM memory subsets, whereas CD8+ clones were found to be enriched in EMRA.

This clonotype came up a few times. This clone's antigen is unknown. There are no base qualities to consult, and no much larger clone falls within one base. Sequencing was performed on PBMCs or a T cell subset sorted from them (not recorded which). The TCR comes from an adult woman who had mild COVID-19 (a few samples of this study predate the infection). The sample titles of this study are shuffled in the database, so cell type and time point are left out; the donor was told from shared clones.

The CDR3 here reads CANSGTGYEQYF. In nucleotides, the sequence is TGTGCCAACTCCGGGACAGGGTACGAGCAGTACTTC. The chain uses TRBV2 and TRBJ2-7, with 9 bases in between that match TRBD1. CDR1 SNHLY and CDR2 FYNNEI were looked up in the germline V gene. For this chain, trimming is 10 bases at the V end and 4 bases at the J end, and the number of junction bases without a gene match is 5. Taken from cysteine to phenylalanine, the CDR3 has 12 residues. Solely the CDR3 DNA is kept, with 36 bases framed from the first base. Full variable domain (CDR3 extended with the reference TRBV2 and TRBJ2-7 proteins): EPEVTQTPSHQVTQMGQEVILRCVPISNHLYFYWYRQILGQKVEFLVSFYNNEISEKSEIFDDQFSVERPDGSNFTLKIRSTKLEDSAMYFCANSGTGYEQYFGPGTRLTVT.